This TCR beta chain stems from a study of CD8 T cells in ankylosing spondylitis. Germline V CDR1 and CDR2: SNHLY, FYNNEI. The CDR3 has 14 residues. The V end was cut by 8 bases, the J end by 0 bases, with 11 bases between. Study-wide results and limits: CD8+ by phenotype, disease-linked clones were relatively rare in peripheral blood. Disease-linked clones reportedly concentrated significantly in matched ankylosing spondylitis synovial fluid.

This clonotype occurred a few times. Its target is unknown. Quantitative 5'-RACE with molecular barcodes generated TCR beta libraries. One entry per CDR3 protein, called by TCRdb with MiXCR from the 5' RACE reads. This sample carries fewer than 200,000 distinct CDR3 sequences, around a sixth of them seen once, and the ten largest clones take 4.3%. This sequence joins TRBV2 and TRBJ2-4; D is tentatively TRBD1 or TRBD2 (5 bases each). Sequenced: blood, either unsorted or a sorted T cell fraction (not recorded which). The sequence derives from a male donor between 5 and 35 years old with ankylosing spondylitis or in good health (not recorded which). CDR3 protein: CASRDELAKNIQYF. The CDR3 bases are TGTGCCAGCCGGGACGAACTAGCCAAAAACATTCAGTACTTC.